This T cell receptor beta chain is drawn from a study of blood T cell repertoires in COVID-19. Overall study: Sources were T cells, B-cell-depleted T cells, or PBMCs; the material itself was cDNA or gDNA.

There are 15 residues in the CDR3. CDR1 and CDR2 from the germline V gene are KGHDR and SFDVKD. V dropped 3 bases and J dropped 2 bases, with 10 bases sitting between them. The table came from immunoSEQ multiplex PCR; TCRdb's copy has only in-frame clones and leaves some out. The data contain approximately 220,000 clones, 75% to 90% of them singletons. Participant-given clinical history determined each cohort assignment. The sequenced sample was PBMCs or T cells enriched from blood (not recorded which). This rearrangement joins TRBV24-1 to TRBJ2-1, with D possibly matching TRBD1 (5 bases). This clonotype originated in a woman under 30 in a cohort exposed to, infected with or recovered from COVID-19 (not recorded which). CDR3 sequence: CATSDPDSTYNEQFF. CDR3 bases: TGTGCCACCAGTGATCCTGACAGTACCTACAATGAGCAGTTCTTC.